This is a list of T cell receptor beta chains from one sample in a study of T cell changes during pregnancy in multiple sclerosis. The data were produced by immunoSEQ multiplex PCR, yet TCRdb's version contains in-frame clones alone and is incomplete. Of approximately 66,000 clones in the sample, about 92% are singletons; the top ten hold 2%. The sample consisted of peripheral blood, taken in the third trimester of pregnancy. All receptors derive from a female donor in good health, enrolled as a control in a pregnancy study. Each CDR3 is given with its conserved first and last residue. Fields, in order: CDR3 DNA, CDR3 protein, clone size, J gene, D gene, V gene. D genes are given only for firm matches. Clone size is given for some rows only: seen once, a few or many times, or a class if the clone is expanded.

CDR3nt: TGCAGCGTTGGGGGGACTAGCGTTAACGAGCAGTTCTTC
CDR3aa: CSVGGTSVNEQFF
abundance: -
j_gene: TRBJ2-1
d_gene: TRBD2
v_gene: TRBV29-1

CDR3nt: TGTGCCTGGGCCCAGGGTTTTGGTGGCTACACCTTC
CDR3aa: CAWAQGFGGYTF
abundance: -
j_gene: TRBJ1-2
d_gene: -
v_gene: TRBV30

CDR3nt: TGCGCCAGCAGCTCAACTAGCGGGAGTTACGTGACAGATACGCAGTATTTT
CDR3aa: CASSSTSGSYVTDTQYF
abundance: -
j_gene: TRBJ2-3
d_gene: TRBD2
v_gene: TRBV5-1

CDR3nt: TGTGCCAGCGGGTTGGAAGGGGTAAATGAAAAACTGTTTTTT
CDR3aa: CASGLEGVNEKLFF
abundance: -
j_gene: TRBJ1-4
d_gene: -
v_gene: TRBV28

CDR3nt: TGTGCCAGCAGCATACTCTCCGGGACTAGAGGATACGAGCAGTACTTC
CDR3aa: CASSILSGTRGYEQYF
abundance: -
j_gene: TRBJ2-7
d_gene: TRBD2
v_gene: TRBV7-8

CDR3nt: TGTGCCAGCTCACTGTCCAGTCAAGAGACCCAGTACTTC
CDR3aa: CASSLSSQETQYF
abundance: -
j_gene: TRBJ2-5
d_gene: -
v_gene: TRBV18

CDR3nt: TGTGCCAGCACCCCTAGCGGTCTCCAAGAGACTCAGTACTTC
CDR3aa: CASTPSGLQETQYF
abundance: -
j_gene: TRBJ2-5
d_gene: TRBD2
v_gene: TRBV7-2

CDR3nt: TGTGCCAGCAGCCAAGAAGCACTAGCGGGCAACGAGCAGTACTTC
CDR3aa: CASSQEALAGNEQYF
abundance: -
j_gene: TRBJ2-7
d_gene: TRBD2
v_gene: TRBV4-2

CDR3nt: TGTGCCAGCAGTGGTCGAGAGACCCAGTACTTC
CDR3aa: CASSGRETQYF
abundance: -
j_gene: TRBJ2-5
d_gene: -
v_gene: TRBV25-1

CDR3nt: TGCGCCAGCAGCTTGGGAGAGTGGTCAGATACGCAGTATTTT
CDR3aa: CASSLGEWSDTQYF
abundance: once
j_gene: TRBJ2-3
d_gene: -
v_gene: TRBV5-1

CDR3nt: TGTGCCAGCTCACCGATGACCGCAGGGGGCACCGGGGAGCTGTTTTTT
CDR3aa: CASSPMTAGGTGELFF
abundance: -
j_gene: TRBJ2-2
d_gene: TRBD1
v_gene: TRBV18